These 9 T cell receptor beta chains share one sample of origin, sequenced in a study of blood T cell repertoires in COVID-19. TCRdb's table, derived via immunoSEQ multiplex PCR, lists solely in-frame clones and lacks some. Of 200,000 to 250,000 clones in the sample, about 87% were seen once. Sequenced: peripheral blood. All receptors come from a woman in her seventies with active or convalescent COVID-19.

The CDR3 bases are TGTGCCAGCAGTAACAGGGAAGGGAGCAATCAGCCCCAGCATTTT. It encodes CASSNREGSNQPQHF. The chain employs TRBV6-2 or TRBV6-3 and TRBJ1-5; possible D gene TRBD1, 6 bases. V was trimmed by 5 bases and J by 1 base, leaving 12 bases between them. CDR3 length equals 15 residues. CDR1 is MNHEY, CDR2 SVGEGT, per germline.

This chain uses TRBV5-6 with TRBJ1-6; D perhaps matches TRBD1 (5 bases). Trimming left V 0 bases short and J 5 bases short, with 9 bases between. The CDR3 runs to 15 residues. From germline, CDR1 is SGHDT and CDR2 YYEEEE. The CDR3 sequence: CASSLVDSDNSPLHF. The CDR3 DNA is TGTGCCAGCAGCTTGGTCGACAGCGATAATTCACCCCTCCACTTT.

The chain joins TRBV11-2 to TRBJ1-4; TRBD1 aligns across 10 bases. V gave up 5 bases and J gave up 8 bases; unmatched junction bases: 11. The length of the CDR3 is 16 residues. Germline lookup yields CDR1 SGHAT and CDR2 FQNNGV. CDR3 in amino acids: CASSANRDRGEEKLFF. The CDR3 coding sequence is TGTGCCAGCAGCGCCAATAGGGACAGGGGAGAGGAAAAACTGTTTTTT.

V gene TRBV19 combines with J gene TRBJ1-5; 8 bases fit TRBD1. Germline CDR1 is LNHDA and CDR2 is SQIVND (reference sequence). The junction had 13 bases not matched to a gene; V was cut back by 6 bases and J by 3 bases. This CDR3 has 17 amino acids. CDR3: CASSLIPQGAFNQPQHF. The CDR3 nucleotides are TGTGCCAGTAGCCTTATACCCCAGGGGGCGTTCAATCAGCCCCAGCATTTT.

The chain couples TRBV27 to TRBJ1-2, with a possible D match to TRBD1 (5 bases). Germline-derived CDR1 and CDR2 are MNHEY and SMNVEV (reference sequence). Trimming removed 2 bases at V and 2 bases at J, with 6 bases between. CDR3 length: 13 amino acids. This chain's CDR3 is CASSLRGNYGYTF. The CDR3 nucleotides are TGTGCCAGCAGTTTACGGGGGAACTATGGCTACACCTTC.

This clone was recorded a few times. This sequence joins TRBV12-3 or TRBV12-4 and TRBJ2-5, with D possibly TRBD2 on 6 matching bases. The V end was cut by 10 bases, the J end by 4 bases, with 13 bases between. CDR3 size: 12 residues. In nucleotides, the CDR3 is TGTGCCACCGGCGAGGGAGGAGAGACCCAGTACTTC. Amino acid sequence: CATGEGGETQYF.

This chain links TRBV29-1 with TRBJ2-6, with unresolved D. CDR1 SQVTM and CDR2 ANQGSEA come from the germline V gene. V was shortened by 2 bases and J by 0 bases, with 8 bases between the two germline ends. This CDR3 comprises 15 residues. CDR3 nucleotide sequence: TGCAGCGTTGAACAGGCCCGCTCTGGGGCCAACGTCCTGACTTTC. Amino acid sequence: CSVEQARSGANVLTF.

The genes are TRBV24-1 and TRBJ2-3; D call uncertain. V was pared by 1 base and J by 8 bases, with 6 bases between. CDR1 is KGHDR, CDR2 SFDVKD, per germline. The CDR3 sequence is 12 residues long. This chain's CDR3 is CATSDFRGTQYF. CDR3 nucleotides: TGTGCCACCAGTGATTTCCGAGGTACGCAGTATTTT.

The chain has TRBV27 and TRBJ1-4; the match to TRBD1 covers 7 bases. From germline, CDR1 is MNHEY and CDR2 SMNVEV (reference sequence). The ends lost 6 bases at V and 1 base at J; junction bases unmatched: 5. The CDR3 consists of 15 residues. In nucleotides, the CDR3 is TGTGCCAGCAGACGAAGACAGGGAACTAATGAAAAACTGTTTTTT. Its protein product is CASRRRQGTNEKLFF. Using reference TRBV27 and TRBJ1-4 for the parts outside the CDR3, the full variable domain is EAQVTQNPRYLITVTGKKLTVTCSQNMNHEYMSWYRQDPGLGLRQIYYSMNVEVTDKGDVPEGYKVSRKEKRNFPLILESPSPNQTSLYFCASRRRQGTNEKLFFGSGTQLSVL.